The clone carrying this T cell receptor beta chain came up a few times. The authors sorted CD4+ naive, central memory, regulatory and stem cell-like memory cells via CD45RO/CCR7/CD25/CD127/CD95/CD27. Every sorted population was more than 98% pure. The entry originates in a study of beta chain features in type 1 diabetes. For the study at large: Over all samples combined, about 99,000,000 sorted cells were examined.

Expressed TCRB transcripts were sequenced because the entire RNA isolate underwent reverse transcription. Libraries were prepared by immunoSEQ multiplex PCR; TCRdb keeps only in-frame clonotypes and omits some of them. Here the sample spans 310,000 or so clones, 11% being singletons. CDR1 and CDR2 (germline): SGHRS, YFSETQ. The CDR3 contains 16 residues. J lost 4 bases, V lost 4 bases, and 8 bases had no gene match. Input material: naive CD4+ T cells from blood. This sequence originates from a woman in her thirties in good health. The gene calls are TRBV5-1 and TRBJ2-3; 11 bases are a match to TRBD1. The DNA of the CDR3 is TGCGCCAGCAGCCACGGGACAGGGGGACTGGCAGATACGCAGTATTTT. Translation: CASSHGTGGLADTQYF.